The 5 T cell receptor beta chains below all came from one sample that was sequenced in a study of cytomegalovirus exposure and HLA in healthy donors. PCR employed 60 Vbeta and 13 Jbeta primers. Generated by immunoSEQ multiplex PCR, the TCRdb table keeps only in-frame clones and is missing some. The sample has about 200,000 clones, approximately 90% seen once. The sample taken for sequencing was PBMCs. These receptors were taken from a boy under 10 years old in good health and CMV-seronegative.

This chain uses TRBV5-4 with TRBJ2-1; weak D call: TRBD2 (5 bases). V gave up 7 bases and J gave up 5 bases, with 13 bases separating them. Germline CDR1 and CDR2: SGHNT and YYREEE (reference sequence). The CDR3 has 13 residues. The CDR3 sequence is CASEASPHNEQFF. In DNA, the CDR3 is TGTGCCAGCGAAGCTAGCCCCCACAATGAGCAGTTCTTC.

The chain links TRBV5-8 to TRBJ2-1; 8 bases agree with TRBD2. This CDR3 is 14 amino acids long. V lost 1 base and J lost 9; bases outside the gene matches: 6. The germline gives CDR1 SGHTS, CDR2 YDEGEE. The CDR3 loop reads CASSLRGTSGEQFF. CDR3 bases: TGTGCCAGCAGCTTGAGGGGGACTAGTGGTGAGCAGTTCTTC.

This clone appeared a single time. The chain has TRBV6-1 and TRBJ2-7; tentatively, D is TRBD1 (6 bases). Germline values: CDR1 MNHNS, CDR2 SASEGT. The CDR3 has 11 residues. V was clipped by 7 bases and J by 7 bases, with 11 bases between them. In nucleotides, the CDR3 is TGTGCCAGCAAGACAGGCTCTGAGCAGTACTTC. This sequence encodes CASKTGSEQYF.

CDR3 DNA sequence: TGTGCCAGCAGCCGCGGGACAGTCTACTACGAGCAGTACTTC. This gives the protein CASSRGTVYYEQYF. The rearrangement joins TRBV11-1 to TRBJ2-7; possible D gene TRBD1, 7 bases. This CDR3 spans 14 amino acids. Germline V gene sequence: CDR1 SGHAT, CDR2 FQDESV (reference sequence). Trimming left V 5 bases short and J 3 bases short, with 14 bases between.

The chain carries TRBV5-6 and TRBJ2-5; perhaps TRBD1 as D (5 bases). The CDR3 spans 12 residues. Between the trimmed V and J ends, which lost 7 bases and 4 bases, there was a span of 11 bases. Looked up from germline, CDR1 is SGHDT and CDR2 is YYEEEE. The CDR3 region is CASSQQGETQYF. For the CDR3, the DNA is TGTGCCAGCTCGCAGCAGGGAGAGACCCAGTACTTC.